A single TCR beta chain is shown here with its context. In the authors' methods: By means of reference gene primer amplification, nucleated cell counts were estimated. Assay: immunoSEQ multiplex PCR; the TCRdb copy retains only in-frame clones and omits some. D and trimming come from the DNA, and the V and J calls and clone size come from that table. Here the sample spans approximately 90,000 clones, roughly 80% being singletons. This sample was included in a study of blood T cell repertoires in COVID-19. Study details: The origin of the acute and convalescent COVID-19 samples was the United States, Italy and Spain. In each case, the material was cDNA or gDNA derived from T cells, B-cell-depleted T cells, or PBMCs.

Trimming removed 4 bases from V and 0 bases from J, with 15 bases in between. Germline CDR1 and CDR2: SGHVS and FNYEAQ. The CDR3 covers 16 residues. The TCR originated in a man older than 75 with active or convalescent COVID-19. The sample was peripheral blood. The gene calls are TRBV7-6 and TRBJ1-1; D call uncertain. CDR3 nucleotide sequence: TGTGCCAGCAGCTCCGACATCCCGGGGATGAACACTGAAGCTTTCTTT. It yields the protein CASSSDIPGMNTEAFF.